This is a list of T cell receptor beta chains from one sample in a study of a mutant IDH1 vaccine in newly diagnosed glioma. Assay: immunoSEQ multiplex PCR; the TCRdb copy retains only in-frame clones and omits some. This sample carries tens of thousands of clones, around 80% of them seen once, and the ten largest clones take about 4.9%. These receptors have no identified antigens. Source: PBMCs, taken from a glioma patient whose treatment included an IDH1 peptide vaccine. These receptors were obtained from a woman in her forties with glioma. Some clones in this sample may be carry-over from other donors' samples. CDR3s include the opening cysteine and the closing phenylalanine or tryptophan. The D gene is left open where the match is weak. For some rows the clone size is stated as once, few or many, or as a class when expanded; others skip it.

j_call v_call clone_size d_call cdr3_nt cdr3_aa
TRBJ1-2 TRBV6-5 . . TGTGCCAGCAGGGACCCCGGGGGGTACGGCTACACCTTC CASRDPGGYGYTF
TRBJ2-1 TRBV5-6 few TRBD1 TGCGCCAGCAGCCTTCCATCGGGACAGGGCGGCTACAATGAGCAGTTCTTC CASSLPSGQGGYNEQFF
TRBJ1-4 TRBV12-5 once TRBD1 TGTGCTAGTGGCGTCACAGGGGGCACTAATGAAAAACTGTTTTTT CASGVTGGTNEKLFF
TRBJ2-5 TRBV5-6 . TRBD2 TGTGCCAGCAGCTTGATAGCGGGGGGATCTGAAACCCAGTACTTC CASSLIAGGSETQYF
TRBJ1-3 TRBV18 . . TGTGCCAGCTATTCCGGGAACTCTGGAAACACCATATATTTT CASYSGNSGNTIYF
TRBJ2-7 TRBV29-1 . . TGCAGCGTCGCCACAGGGACGTTGGGTGAGCAGTACTTC CSVATGTLGEQYF
TRBJ2-1 TRBV1 . . TGCACCAGCGGTGAGACGAATCACAATGAGCAGTTCTTC CTSGETNHNEQFF
TRBJ2-5 TRBV2 once . TGTGCCAGCAGTAGAAAGACCCAGTACTTC CASSRKTQYF
TRBJ2-7 TRBV4-2 . . TGTGCCAGCAGCCAAGGCGGGGGCACCTACGAGCAGTACTTC CASSQGGGTYEQYF
TRBJ1-2 TRBV2 . TRBD1 TGTGCCAGCACCCGAGAGTATGGGACAGGGAATGATGGCTACACCTTC CASTREYGTGNDGYTF
TRBJ2-2 TRBV4-1 . TRBD2 TGCGCCAGCAGCGCCCGGGCTAGCGGGGGGACCGCGAACACCGGGGAGCTGTTTTTT CASSARASGGTANTGELFF
TRBJ2-7 TRBV10-3 . TRBD1 TGTGCCATCAGTGGGACAGGGAACCCCTACGAGCAGTACTTC CAISGTGNPYEQYF
TRBJ1-2 TRBV5-4 . . TGTGCCAGCAGCTTCTCAACCGGGACTGATTATGGCTACACCTTC CASSFSTGTDYGYTF
TRBJ2-7 TRBV12-5 large . TGTGCTAGTGGTCCCGACTGGCCCTACGAGCAGTACTTC CASGPDWPYEQYF
TRBJ1-6 TRBV12-5 . . TGTGCTAGTGGTTTGAAAGGGAACTATAATTCACCCCTCCACTTT CASGLKGNYNSPLHF
TRBJ2-1 TRBV29-1 . . TGCAGCGTTGTGTTCAGGACCAATGAGCAGTTCTTC CSVVFRTNEQFF
TRBJ1-3 TRBV27 . . TGTGCCAGCAGTCCCTTGGTAAGGAGAATGGGAAACACCATATATTTT CASSPLVRRMGNTIYF
TRBJ2-7 TRBV11-2 . TRBD2 TGTGCCAGCAGCTTTCTAAGCGGGGGGGACTACGAGCAGTACTTC CASSFLSGGDYEQYF
TRBJ1-2 TRBV5-4 . . TGTGCCAGCATCTCCCCTAAGGAAGGATTTGGTGGCTACACCTTC CASISPKEGFGGYTF
TRBJ1-1 TRBV5-1 . TRBD1 TGCGCCAGCCGCAACAGGGGGCGCGACACTGAAGCTTTCTTT CASRNRGRDTEAFF
TRBJ1-6 TRBV6-5 . . TGTGCCAGCAGTTCCGGACGGGGGGATAATTCACCCCTCCACTTT CASSSGRGDNSPLHF
TRBJ1-1 TRBV5-4 . TRBD1 TGTGCCAGCAGCCCCTCTTCCGGGACAGGGGGTAGCACTGAAGCTTTCTTT CASSPSSGTGGSTEAFF
TRBJ1-1 TRBV27 few . TGTGCCAGCAGTTTATCCCCAGGGCTCACTGAAGCTTTCTTT CASSLSPGLTEAFF
TRBJ1-3 TRBV30 . . TGTGCCTGGAGTCAATCCGGGGGCGGAAGAAACACCATATATTTT CAWSQSGGGRNTIYF
TRBJ2-3 TRBV7-2 . . TGTGCCAGCAGCTTAGGGACCTACACAGATACGCAGTATTTT CASSLGTYTDTQYF
TRBJ2-1 TRBV6-1 . TRBD2 TGTGCCAGCCTTGCGGGGGGCTCCTACAATGAGCAGTTCTTC CASLAGGSYNEQFF
TRBJ1-2 TRBV5-5 . . TGTGCCAGCAGCCCCCGACAGGCCGGGGATGGCTACACCTTC CASSPRQAGDGYTF
TRBJ2-3 TRBV7-2 . . TGTGCCAGCAGCGCCCCAGCAGGGTTCACAGATACGCAGTATTTT CASSAPAGFTDTQYF
TRBJ1-2 TRBV7-9 once . TGTGCCAGCGGTAGCGCCGTCGGGGGCTACTATGGCTACACCTTC CASGSAVGGYYGYTF
TRBJ1-2 TRBV5-1 . . TGCGCCAGTACACCCGACGAAGTTTATGGCTACACCTTC CASTPDEVYGYTF
TRBJ1-1 TRBV19 once TRBD1 TGTGCCAGTTTAGGGGGACAGGCCTACACTGAAGCTTTCTTT CASLGGQAYTEAFF
TRBJ1-1 TRBV5-8 . . TGTGCCAGCAGCTTGGGGCAGCTTAAGAACACTGAAGCTTTCTTT CASSLGQLKNTEAFF
TRBJ1-1 TRBV7-9 once . TGTGCCAGCAGTTGGCCGGGGAACACTGAAGCTTTCTTT CASSWPGNTEAFF
TRBJ1-2 TRBV4-3 . . TGCGCCAGCAGCCCTGGGGTTGAGTCATCTAACTATGGCTACACCTTC CASSPGVESSNYGYTF
TRBJ1-1 TRBV4-1 . TRBD1 TGCGCCAGCAGCCAAGATCGGCTGAAGGGGGCGCGTGTGAACACTGAAGCTTTCTTT CASSQDRLKGARVNTEAFF
TRBJ2-2 TRBV7-3 . . TGTGCCAGCACCTCAAGCGGGCGGAACACCGGGGAGCTGTTTTTT CASTSSGRNTGELFF
TRBJ2-1 TRBV5-1 . . TGCGCCAGCAGCTTGGACAGTCCCTCCTACAATGAGCAGTTCTTC CASSLDSPSYNEQFF
TRBJ1-2 TRBV10-2 . . TGCGCCAGCGCCGATGGGGTAGGACCCGGCTATGGCTACACCTTC CASADGVGPGYGYTF
TRBJ2-7 TRBV7-2 once TRBD1 TGTGCCAGCAGCCTCGGACAGGCTCGCCTCTACGAGCAGTACTTC CASSLGQARLYEQYF
TRBJ2-7 TRBV30 . . TGTGCCTGGAGGAACGGCAGGGGCCCCGTACCCCAGTACTTC CAWRNGRGPVPQYF
TRBJ2-7 TRBV7-8 few . TGTGCCAGCAGCTTATACCCTAGCTACCGCTCCTACGAGCAGTACTTC CASSLYPSYRSYEQYF
TRBJ1-5 TRBV19 . . TGTGCCAGTAACCTTGGGGGGGGCAATCAGCCCCAGCATTTT CASNLGGGNQPQHF
TRBJ2-3 TRBV5-1 . . TGCGCCAGCAGCTTGACAGACACAGATACGCAGTATTTT CASSLTDTDTQYF
TRBJ1-5 TRBV19 . . TGTGCCAGTAGTAGGTTTGGAAACTCCCAGCATTTT CASSRFGNSQHF
TRBJ1-4 TRBV5-8 . . TGTGCCAGCAGCCCTAGGGGGTATAATAATGAAAAACTGTTTTTT CASSPRGYNNEKLFF
TRBJ2-3 TRBV30 . . TGTGCCTGGAGTGTACGAGGGCTTACGCAGTATTTT CAWSVRGLTQYF
TRBJ1-4 TRBV21-1 . . TGTGCCAGCAGCAAAAAGGGGTTTAAACTGTTTTTT CASSKKGFKLFF
TRBJ1-6 TRBV4-3 few . TGCGCCAGCAGCCAAGCACGGCAGGGTAGGTCACCCCTCCACTTT CASSQARQGRSPLHF
TRBJ2-7 TRBV5-1 . . TGCGCCAGCAGCTTCCAGGGGCCTTCCTACGAGCAGTACTTC CASSFQGPSYEQYF
TRBJ2-1 TRBV7-7 . . TGTGCTAGCAGCTTACGAGGGAGTGTTGAGCAGTTCTTC CASSLRGSVEQFF
TRBJ1-2 TRBV5-1 . . TGCGCCGGCAGCTTAGACACGAGTCCATATGGCTACACCTTC CAGSLDTSPYGYTF
TRBJ2-7 TRBV27 . . TGTGCCAGCAGTTTAAGGCAGACCTACGAGCAGTACTTC CASSLRQTYEQYF
TRBJ1-1 TRBV7-9 . . TGTGCCAGCAGCTTATCTGACCTCGGAGCTTTCTTT CASSLSDLGAFF
TRBJ2-3 TRBV11-3 once . TGTGCCAGCAGCCCCGCCCCGGGAAGCACAGATACGCAGTATTTT CASSPAPGSTDTQYF
TRBJ1-5 TRBV19 few . TGTGCCAGTAGTATGGGGGGCCAACATCAGCCCCAGCATTTT CASSMGGQHQPQHF
TRBJ2-3 TRBV2 . . TGTGCCAGCGGTCTCCAGTGGACAGATACGCAGTATTTT CASGLQWTDTQYF
TRBJ1-6 TRBV30 . TRBD1 TGTGCCTGGAGTGCGATACGCTCATACAGCGGACAGGGAGGTGAGCCCCTCCACTTT CAWSAIRSYSGQGGEPLHF